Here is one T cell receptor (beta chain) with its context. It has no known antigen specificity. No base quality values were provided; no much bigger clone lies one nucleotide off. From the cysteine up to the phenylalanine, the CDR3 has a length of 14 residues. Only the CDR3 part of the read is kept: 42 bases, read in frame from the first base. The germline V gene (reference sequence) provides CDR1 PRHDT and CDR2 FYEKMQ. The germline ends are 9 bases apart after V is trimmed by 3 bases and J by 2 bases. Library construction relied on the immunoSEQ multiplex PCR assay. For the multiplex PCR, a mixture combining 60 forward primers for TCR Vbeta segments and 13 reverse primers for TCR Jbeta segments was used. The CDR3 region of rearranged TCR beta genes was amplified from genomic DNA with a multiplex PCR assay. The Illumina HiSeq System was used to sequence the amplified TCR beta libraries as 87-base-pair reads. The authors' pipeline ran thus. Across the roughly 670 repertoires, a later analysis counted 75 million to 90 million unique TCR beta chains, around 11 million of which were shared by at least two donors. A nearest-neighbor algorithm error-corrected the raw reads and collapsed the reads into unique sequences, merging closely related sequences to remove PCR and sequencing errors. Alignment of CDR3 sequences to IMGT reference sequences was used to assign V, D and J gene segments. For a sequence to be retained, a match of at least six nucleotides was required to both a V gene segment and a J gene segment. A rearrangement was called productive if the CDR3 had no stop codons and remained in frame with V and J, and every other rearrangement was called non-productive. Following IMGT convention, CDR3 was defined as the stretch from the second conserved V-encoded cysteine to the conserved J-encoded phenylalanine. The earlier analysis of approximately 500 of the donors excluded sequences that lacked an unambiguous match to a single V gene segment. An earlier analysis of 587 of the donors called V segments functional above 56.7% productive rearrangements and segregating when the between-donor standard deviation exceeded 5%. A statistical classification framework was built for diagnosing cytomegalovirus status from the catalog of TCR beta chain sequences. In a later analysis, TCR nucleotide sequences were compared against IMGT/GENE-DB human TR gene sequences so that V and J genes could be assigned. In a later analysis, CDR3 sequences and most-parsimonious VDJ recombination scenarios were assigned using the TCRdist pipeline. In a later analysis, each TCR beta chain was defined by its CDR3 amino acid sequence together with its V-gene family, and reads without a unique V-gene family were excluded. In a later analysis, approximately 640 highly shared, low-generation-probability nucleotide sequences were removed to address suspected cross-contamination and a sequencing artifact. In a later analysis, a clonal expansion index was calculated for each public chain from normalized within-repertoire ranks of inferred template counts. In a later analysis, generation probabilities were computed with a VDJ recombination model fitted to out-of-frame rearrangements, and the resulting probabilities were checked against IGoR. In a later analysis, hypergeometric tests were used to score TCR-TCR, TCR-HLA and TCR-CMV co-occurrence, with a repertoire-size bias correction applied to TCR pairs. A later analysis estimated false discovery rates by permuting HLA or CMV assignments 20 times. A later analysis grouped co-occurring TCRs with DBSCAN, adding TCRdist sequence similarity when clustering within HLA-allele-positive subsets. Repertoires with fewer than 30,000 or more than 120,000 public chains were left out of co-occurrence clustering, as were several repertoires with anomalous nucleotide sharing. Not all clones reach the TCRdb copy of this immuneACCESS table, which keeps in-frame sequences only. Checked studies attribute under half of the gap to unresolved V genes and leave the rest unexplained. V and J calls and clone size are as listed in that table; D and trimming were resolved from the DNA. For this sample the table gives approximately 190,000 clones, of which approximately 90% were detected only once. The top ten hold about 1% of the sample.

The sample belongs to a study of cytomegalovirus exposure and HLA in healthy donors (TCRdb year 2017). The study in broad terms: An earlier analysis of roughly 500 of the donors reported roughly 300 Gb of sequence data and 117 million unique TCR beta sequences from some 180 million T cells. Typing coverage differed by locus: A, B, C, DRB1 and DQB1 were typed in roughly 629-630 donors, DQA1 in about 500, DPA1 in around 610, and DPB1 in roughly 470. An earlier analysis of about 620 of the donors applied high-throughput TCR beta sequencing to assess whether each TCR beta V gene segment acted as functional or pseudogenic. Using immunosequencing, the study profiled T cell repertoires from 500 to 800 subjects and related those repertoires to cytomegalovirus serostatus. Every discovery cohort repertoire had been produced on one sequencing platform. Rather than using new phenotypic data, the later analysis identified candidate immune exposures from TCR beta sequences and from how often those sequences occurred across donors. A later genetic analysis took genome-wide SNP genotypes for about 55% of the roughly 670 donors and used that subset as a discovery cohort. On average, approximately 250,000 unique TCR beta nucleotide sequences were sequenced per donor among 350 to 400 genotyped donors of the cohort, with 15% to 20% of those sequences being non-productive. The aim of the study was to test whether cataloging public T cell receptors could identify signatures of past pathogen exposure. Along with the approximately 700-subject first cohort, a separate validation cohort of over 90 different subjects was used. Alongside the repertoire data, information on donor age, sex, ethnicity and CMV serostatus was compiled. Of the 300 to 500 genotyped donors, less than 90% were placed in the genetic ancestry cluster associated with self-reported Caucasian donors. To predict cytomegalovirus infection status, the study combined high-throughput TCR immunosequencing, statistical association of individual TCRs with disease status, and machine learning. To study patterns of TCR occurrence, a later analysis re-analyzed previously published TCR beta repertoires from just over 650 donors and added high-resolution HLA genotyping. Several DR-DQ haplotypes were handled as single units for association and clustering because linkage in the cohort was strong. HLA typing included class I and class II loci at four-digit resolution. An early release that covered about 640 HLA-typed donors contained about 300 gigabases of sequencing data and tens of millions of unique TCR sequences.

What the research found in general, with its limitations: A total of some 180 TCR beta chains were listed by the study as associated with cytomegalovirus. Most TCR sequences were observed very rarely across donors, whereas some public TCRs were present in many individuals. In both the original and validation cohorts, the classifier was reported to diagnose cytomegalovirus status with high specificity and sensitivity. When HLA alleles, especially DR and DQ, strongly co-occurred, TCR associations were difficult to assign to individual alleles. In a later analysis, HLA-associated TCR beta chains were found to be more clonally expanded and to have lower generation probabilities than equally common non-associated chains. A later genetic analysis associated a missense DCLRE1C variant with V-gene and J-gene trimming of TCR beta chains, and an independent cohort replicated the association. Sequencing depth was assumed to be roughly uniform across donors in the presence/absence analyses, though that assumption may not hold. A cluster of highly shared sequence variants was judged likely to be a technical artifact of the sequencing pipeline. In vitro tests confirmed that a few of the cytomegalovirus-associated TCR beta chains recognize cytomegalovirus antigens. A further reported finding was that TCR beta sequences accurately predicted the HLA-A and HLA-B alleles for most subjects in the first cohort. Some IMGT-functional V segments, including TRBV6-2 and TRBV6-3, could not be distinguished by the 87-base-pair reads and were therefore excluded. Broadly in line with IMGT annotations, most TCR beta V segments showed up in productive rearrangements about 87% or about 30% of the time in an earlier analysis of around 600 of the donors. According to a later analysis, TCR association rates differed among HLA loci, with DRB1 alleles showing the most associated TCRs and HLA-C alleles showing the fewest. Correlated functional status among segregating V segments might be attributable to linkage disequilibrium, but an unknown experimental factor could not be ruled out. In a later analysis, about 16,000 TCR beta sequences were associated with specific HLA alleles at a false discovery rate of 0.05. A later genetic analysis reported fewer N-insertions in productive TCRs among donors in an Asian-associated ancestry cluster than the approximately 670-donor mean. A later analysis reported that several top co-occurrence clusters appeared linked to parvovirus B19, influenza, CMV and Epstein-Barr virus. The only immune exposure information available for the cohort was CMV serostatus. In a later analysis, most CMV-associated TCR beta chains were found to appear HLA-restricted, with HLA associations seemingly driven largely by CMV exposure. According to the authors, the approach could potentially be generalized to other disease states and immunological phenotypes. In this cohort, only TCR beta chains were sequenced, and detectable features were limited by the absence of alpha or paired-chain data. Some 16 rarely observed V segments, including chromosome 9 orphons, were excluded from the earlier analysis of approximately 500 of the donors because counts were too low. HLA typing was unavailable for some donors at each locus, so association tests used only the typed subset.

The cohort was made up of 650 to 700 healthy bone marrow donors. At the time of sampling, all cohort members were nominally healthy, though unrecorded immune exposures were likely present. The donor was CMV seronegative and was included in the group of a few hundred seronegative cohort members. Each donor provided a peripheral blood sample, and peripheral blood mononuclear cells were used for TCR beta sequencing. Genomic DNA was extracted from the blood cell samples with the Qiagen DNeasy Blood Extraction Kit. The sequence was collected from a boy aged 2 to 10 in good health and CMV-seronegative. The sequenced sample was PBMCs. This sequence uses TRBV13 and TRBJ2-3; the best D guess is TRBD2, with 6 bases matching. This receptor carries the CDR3 CASSFPGLTDTQYF. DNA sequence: TGTGCCAGCAGCTTCCCGGGACTCACAGATACGCAGTATTTT. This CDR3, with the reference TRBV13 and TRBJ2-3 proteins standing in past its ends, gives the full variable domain AAGVIQSPRHLIKEKRETATLKCYPIPRHDTVYWYQQGPGQDPQFLISFYEKMQSDKGSIPDRFSAQQFSDYHSELNMSSLELGDSALYFCASSFPGLTDTQYFGPGTRLTVL.